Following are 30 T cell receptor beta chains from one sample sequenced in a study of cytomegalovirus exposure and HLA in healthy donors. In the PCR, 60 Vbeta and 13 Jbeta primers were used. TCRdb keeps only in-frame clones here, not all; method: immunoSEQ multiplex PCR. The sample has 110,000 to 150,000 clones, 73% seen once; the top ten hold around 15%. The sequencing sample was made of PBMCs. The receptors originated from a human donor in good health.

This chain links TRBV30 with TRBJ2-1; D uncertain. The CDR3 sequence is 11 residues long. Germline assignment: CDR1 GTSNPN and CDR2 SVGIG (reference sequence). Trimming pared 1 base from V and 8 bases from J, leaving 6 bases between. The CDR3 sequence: CAWSERHEQFF. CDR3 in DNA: TGTGCCTGGAGTGAGAGGCATGAGCAGTTCTTC.

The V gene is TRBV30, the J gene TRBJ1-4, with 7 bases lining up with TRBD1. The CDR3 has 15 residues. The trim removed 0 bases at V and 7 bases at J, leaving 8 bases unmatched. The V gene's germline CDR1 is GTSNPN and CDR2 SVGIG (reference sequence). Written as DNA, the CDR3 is TGTGCCTGGAGTGTAGGAGGGGGCGACGGTGAAAAACTGTTTTTT. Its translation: CAWSVGGGDGEKLFF.

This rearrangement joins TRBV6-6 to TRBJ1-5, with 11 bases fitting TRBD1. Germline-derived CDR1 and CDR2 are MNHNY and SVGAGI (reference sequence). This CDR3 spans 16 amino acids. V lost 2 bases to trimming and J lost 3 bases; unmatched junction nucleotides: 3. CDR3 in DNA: TGTGCCAGCAGTTACCCGGGACAGGGGGACAATCAGCCCCAGCATTTT. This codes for CASSYPGQGDNQPQHF.

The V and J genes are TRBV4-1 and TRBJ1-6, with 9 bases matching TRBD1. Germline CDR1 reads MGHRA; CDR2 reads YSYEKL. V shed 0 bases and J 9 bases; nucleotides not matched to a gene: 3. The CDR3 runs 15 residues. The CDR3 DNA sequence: TGCGCCAGCAGCCAAGAAACGGACAGGGGTTCACCCCTCCACTTT. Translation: CASSQETDRGSPLHF.

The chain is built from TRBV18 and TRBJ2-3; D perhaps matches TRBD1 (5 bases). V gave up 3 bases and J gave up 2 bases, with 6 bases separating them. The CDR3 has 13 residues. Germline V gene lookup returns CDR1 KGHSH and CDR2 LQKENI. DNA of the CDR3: TGTGCCAGCTCACCGGGGCTCACAGATACGCAGTATTTT. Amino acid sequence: CASSPGLTDTQYF.

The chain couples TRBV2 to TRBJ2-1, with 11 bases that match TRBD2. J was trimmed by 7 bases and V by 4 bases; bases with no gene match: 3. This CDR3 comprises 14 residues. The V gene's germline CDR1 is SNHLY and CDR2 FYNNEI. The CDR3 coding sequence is TGTGCCAGCAGTGGACTAGCGGGGAGGAATGAGCAGTTCTTC. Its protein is CASSGLAGRNEQFF. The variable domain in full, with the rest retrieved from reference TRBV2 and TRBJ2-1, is EPEVTQTPSHQVTQMGQEVILRCVPISNHLYFYWYRQILGQKVEFLVSFYNNEISEKSEIFDDQFSVERPDGSNFTLKIRSTKLEDSAMYFCASSGLAGRNEQFFGPGTRLTVL.

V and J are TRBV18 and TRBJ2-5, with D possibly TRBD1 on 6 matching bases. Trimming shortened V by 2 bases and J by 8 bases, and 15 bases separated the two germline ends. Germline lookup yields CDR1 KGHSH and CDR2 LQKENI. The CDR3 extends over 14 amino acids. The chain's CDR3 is CASSPSLGQRTQYF. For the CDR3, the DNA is TGTGCCAGCTCACCATCACTCGGACAGAGAACCCAGTACTTC.

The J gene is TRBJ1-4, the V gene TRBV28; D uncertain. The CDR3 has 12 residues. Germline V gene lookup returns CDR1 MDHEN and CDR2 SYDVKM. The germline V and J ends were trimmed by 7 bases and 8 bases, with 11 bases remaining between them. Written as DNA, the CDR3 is TGTGCCAGCACGGCGGGAGGAGAAAAACTGTTTTTT. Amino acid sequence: CASTAGGEKLFF.

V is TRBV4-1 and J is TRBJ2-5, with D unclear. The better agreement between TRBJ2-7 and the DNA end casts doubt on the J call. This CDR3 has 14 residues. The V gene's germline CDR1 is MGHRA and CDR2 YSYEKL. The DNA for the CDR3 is TGCGCCAGCAGCCAACTGGGCCGCTCCTACGAGCAGTACTTC. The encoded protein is CASSQLGRSYEQYF.

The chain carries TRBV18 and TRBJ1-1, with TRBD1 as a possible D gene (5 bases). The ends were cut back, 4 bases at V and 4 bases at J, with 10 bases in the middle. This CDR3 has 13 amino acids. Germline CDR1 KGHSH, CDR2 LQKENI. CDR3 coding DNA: TGTGCCAGCTCACAAACCGGGGGCACTGAAGCTTTCTTT. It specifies CASSQTGGTEAFF.

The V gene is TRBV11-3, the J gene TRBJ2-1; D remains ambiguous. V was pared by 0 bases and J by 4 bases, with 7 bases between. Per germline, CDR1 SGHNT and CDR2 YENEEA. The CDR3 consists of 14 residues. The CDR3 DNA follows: TGTGCCAGCAGCTTAGATGGAGCTTACAATGAGCAGTTCTTC. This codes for CASSLDGAYNEQFF.

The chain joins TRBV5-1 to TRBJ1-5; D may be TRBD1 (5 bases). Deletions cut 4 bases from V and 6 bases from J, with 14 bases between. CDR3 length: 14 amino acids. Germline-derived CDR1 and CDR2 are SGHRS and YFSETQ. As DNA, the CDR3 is TGCGCCAGCAGCCCGGGGGGTTCAAGTCAGCCCCAGCATTTT. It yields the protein CASSPGGSSQPQHF.

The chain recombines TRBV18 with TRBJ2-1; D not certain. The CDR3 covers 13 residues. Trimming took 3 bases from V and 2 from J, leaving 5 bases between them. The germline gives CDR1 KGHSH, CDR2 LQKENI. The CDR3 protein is CASSPSAYNEQFF. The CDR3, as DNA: TGTGCCAGCTCACCCTCCGCCTACAATGAGCAGTTCTTC. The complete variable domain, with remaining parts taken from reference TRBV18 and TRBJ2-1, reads NAGVMQNPRHLVRRRGQEARLRCSPMKGHSHVYWYRQLPEEGLKFMVYLQKENIIDESGMPKERFSAEFPKEGPSILRIQQVVRGDSAAYFCASSPSAYNEQFFGPGTRLTVL.

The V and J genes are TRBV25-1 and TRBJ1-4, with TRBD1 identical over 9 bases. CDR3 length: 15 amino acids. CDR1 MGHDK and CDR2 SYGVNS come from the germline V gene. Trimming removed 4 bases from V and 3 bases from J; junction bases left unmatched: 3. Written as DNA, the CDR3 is TGTGCCAGCAGTGGCACAGGGGGCCCTAATGAAAAACTGTTTTTT. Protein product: CASSGTGGPNEKLFF.

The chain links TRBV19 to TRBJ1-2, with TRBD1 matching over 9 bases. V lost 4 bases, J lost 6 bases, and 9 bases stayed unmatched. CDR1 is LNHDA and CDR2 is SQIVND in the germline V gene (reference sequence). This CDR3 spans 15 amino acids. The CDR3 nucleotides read TGTGCCAGTAGTACTCTCTCCGGGACAGGGAATGGCTACACCTTC. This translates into CASSTLSGTGNGYTF. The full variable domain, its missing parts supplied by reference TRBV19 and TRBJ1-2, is DGGITQSPKYLFRKEGQNVTLSCEQNLNHDAMYWYRQDPGQGLRLIYYSQIVNDFQKGDIAEGYSVSREKKESFPLTVTSAQKNPTAFYLCASSTLSGTGNGYTFGSGTRLTVV.

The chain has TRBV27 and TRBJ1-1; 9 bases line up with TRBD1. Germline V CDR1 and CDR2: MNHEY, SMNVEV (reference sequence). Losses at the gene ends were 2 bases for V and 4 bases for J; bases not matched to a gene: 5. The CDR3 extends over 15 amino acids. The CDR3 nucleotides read TGTGCCAGCAGTTTACCAGGACAGGGGCTCACTGAAGCTTTCTTT. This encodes CASSLPGQGLTEAFF.

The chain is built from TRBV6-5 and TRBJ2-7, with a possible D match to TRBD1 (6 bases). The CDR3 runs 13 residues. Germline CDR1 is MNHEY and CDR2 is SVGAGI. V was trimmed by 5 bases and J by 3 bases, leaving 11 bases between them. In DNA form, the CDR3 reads TGTGCCAGCAGTCGTCGAGGGGGCTACGAGCAGTACTTC. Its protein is CASSRRGGYEQYF.

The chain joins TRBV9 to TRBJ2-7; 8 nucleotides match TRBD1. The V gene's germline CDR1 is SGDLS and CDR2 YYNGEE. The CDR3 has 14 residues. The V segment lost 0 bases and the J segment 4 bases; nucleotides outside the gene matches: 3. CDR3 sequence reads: CASSVGDRGYEQYF. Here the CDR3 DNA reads TGTGCCAGCAGCGTAGGAGACAGGGGATACGAGCAGTACTTC.

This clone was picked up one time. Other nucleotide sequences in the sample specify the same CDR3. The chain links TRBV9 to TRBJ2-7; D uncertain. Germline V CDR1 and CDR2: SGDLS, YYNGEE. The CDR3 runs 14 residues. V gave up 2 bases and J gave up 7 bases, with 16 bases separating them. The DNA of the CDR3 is TGTGCCAGCAGCGTCTCCGTCGGCCACGGGGAGCAGTACTTC. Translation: CASSVSVGHGEQYF.

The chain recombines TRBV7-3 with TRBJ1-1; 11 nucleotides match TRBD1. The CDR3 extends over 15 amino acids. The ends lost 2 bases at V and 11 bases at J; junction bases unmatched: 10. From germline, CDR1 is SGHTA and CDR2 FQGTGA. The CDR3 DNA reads TGTGCCAGCAGCTTATCCGGACAGGGGGCCGGTGTTGCTTTCTTT. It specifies CASSLSGQGAGVAFF.

CDR3 in DNA: TGTGCCAGCAGCCAAGCTGTCCTGCGTTACAATGAGCAGTTCTTC. This translates into CASSQAVLRYNEQFF. The chain joins TRBV4-2 to TRBJ2-1; D is uncertain. CDR1 and CDR2 from the germline V gene are LGHNA and YNFKEQ. V dropped 1 base and J dropped 4 bases, with 11 bases sitting between them. The CDR3 length is 15 residues.

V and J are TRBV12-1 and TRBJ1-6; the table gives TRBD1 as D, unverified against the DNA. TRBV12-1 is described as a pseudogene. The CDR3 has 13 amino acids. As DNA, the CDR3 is TGTGCCAGCTACGGACAGGCCAATTCACCCCTCCACTTT. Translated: CASYGQANSPLHF.

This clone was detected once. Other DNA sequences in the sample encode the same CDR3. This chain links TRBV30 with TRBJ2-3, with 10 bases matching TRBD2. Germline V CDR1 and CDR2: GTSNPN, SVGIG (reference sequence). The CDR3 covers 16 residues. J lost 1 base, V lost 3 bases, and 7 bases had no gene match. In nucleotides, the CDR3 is TGTGCCTGGAGCCCAGGGCTAGCGGGAGGCACAGATACGCAGTATTTT. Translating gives CAWSPGLAGGTDTQYF.

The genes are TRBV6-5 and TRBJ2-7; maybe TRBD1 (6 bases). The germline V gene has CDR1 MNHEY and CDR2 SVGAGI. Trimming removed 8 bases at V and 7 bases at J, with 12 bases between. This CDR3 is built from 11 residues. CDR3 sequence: CASSQGGEQYF. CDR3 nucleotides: TGTGCCAGCTCCCAAGGGGGAGAGCAGTACTTC.

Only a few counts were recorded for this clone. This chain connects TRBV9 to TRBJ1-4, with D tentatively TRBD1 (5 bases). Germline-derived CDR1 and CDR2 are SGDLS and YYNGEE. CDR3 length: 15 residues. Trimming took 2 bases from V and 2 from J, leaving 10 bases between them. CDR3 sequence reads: CASSVDSPTNEKLFF. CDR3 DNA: TGTGCCAGCAGCGTTGACAGTCCTACTAATGAAAAACTGTTTTTT.

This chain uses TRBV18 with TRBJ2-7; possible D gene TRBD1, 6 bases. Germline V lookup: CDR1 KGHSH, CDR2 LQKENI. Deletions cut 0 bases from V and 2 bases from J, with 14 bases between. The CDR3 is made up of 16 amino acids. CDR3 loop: CASSPPGTTAAYEQYF. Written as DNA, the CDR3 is TGTGCCAGCTCACCACCGGGGACAACAGCGGCCTACGAGCAGTACTTC.

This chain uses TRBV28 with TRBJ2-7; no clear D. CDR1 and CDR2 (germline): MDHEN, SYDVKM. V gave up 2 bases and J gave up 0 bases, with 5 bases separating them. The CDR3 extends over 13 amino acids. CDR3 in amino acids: CASSLDNSYEQYF. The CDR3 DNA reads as TGTGCCAGCAGTTTAGACAACTCCTACGAGCAGTACTTC.

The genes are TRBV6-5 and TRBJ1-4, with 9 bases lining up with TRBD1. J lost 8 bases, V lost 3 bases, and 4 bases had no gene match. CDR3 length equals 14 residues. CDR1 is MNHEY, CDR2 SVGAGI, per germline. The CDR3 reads CASSYGTGWEKLFF. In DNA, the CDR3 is TGTGCCAGCAGTTATGGGACAGGGTGGGAAAAACTGTTTTTT.

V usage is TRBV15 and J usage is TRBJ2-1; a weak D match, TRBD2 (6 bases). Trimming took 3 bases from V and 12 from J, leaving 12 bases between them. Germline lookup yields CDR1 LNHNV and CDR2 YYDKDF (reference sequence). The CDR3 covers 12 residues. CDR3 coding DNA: TGTGCCACCAGCAGGACTAGTAAAGCGCAGTTCTTC. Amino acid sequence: CATSRTSKAQFF.

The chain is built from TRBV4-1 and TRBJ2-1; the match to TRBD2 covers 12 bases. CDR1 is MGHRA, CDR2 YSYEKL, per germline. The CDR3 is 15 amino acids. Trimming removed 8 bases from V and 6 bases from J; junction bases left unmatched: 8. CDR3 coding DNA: TGCGCCAGCCATAAGACTAGCGGGAGTCTCAATGAGCAGTTCTTC. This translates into CASHKTSGSLNEQFF.